These 8 T cell receptor beta chains originate from one sample sequenced in a study of read filtering for tumor transcriptome and immune sequencing. Molecular barcoded adaptors covering alpha/delta and beta/gamma chains were used on approximately 440 ng RNA. TCRdb reanalysed the reads using MiXCR and keeps one entry per CDR3 protein. The sample lists over 400 distinct CDR3 sequences, 79% occurring once. Sequencing was performed on a population of CD138-negative cells sorted from bone marrow. The receptors were sampled from a donor at least 40 years old with multiple myeloma. This table probably holds off-target reads from a library built for another chain.

The rearrangement joins TRBV6-1 to TRBJ2-3; D gene unclear. With 1 base removed from V and 6 bases from J, the gap between germline ends came to 8 bases. In germline, CDR1 is MNHNS, CDR2 SASEGT. The length of the CDR3 is 13 residues. The CDR3 DNA reads as TGTGCCAGCAGTGAAGACGCTGGGGATACGCAGTATTTT. This sequence encodes CASSEDAGDTQYF.

This clonotype qualifies as hyperexpanded. The chain employs TRBV2 and TRBJ2-7; D may be TRBD1 (5 bases). V lost 5 bases and J 2 bases, leaving 10 bases between the germline ends. CDR1 SNHLY and CDR2 FYNNEI come from the germline V gene. The CDR3 runs to 13 residues. DNA of the CDR3: TGTGCCAGCAGTCAGGGATGGCCCTACGAGCAGTACTTC. It specifies CASSQGWPYEQYF.

This clonotype was observed a single time. The V gene is TRBV30, the J gene TRBJ2-3, with D possibly being TRBD1 (5 bases). Trimming removed 8 bases from V and 4 bases from J, with 16 bases in between. Germline loops: CDR1 GTSNPN, CDR2 SVGIG (reference sequence). This CDR3 contains 13 residues. This CDR3 is CAGTQELADTQYF. The CDR3 DNA is TGTGCCGGAACACAGGAGTTAGCAGATACGCAGTATTTT.

The V call is TRBV6-1, the J call TRBJ2-7, with D possibly being TRBD2 (5 bases). V was trimmed by 6 bases and J by 11 bases, leaving 20 bases between them. The CDR3 covers 13 residues. Germline values: CDR1 MNHNS, CDR2 SASEGT. The CDR3 DNA reads as TGTGCCAGCAGCCGAGGCCCCGGGGTCCTGGAGTACTTC. Amino acid sequence: CASSRGPGVLEYF.

This chain links TRBV6-5 with TRBJ2-1, with D possibly matching TRBD2 (5 bases). Germline V gives CDR1 MNHEY, CDR2 SVGAGI. The CDR3 has 14 residues. V shed 2 bases and J shed 4 bases, with 9 bases lying between them. CDR3 protein: CASSYGLAYNEQFF. The DNA for the CDR3 is TGTGCCAGCAGTTACGGGCTAGCTTACAATGAGCAGTTCTTC.

This clonotype was counted between two and nine times. This CDR3 is CASSLIETRGEQFF. DNA for the CDR3: TGCGCCAGCAGCTTGATAGAGACTAGGGGTGAGCAGTTCTTC. The J gene is TRBJ2-1, the V gene TRBV5-1; D may be TRBD2 (6 bases). This CDR3 is 14 amino acids long. V lost 1 base to trimming and J lost 9 bases, with 14 bases between them. CDR1 and CDR2 (germline): SGHRS, YFSETQ.

The rearrangement links TRBV29-1 to TRBJ1-1, with D tentatively TRBD1 (6 bases). The germline V gene has CDR1 SQVTM and CDR2 ANQGSEA. The CDR3 spans 13 residues. Trimming shortened V by 7 bases and J by 1 base, and 13 bases separated the two germline ends. The CDR3 sequence is CSAGGRANTEAFF. For the CDR3, the DNA is TGCAGCGCCGGGGGCAGGGCGAACACTGAAGCTTTCTTT. Filled out from reference TRBV29-1 and TRBJ1-1, the complete variable domain reads SAVISQKPSRDICQRGTSLTIQCQVDSQVTMMFWYRQQPGQSLTLIATANQGSEATYESGFVIDKFPISRPNLTFSTLTVSNMSPEDSSIYLCSAGGRANTEAFFGQGTRLTVV.

This clonotype came up once. The genes are TRBV19 and TRBJ2-1, with D hard to call. The V end was cut by 5 bases, the J end by 5 bases, with 10 bases between. Germline assignment: CDR1 LNHDA and CDR2 SQIVND (reference sequence). This CDR3 contains 13 residues. CDR3 in amino acids: CASSSRSDNEQFF. The CDR3 DNA sequence: TGTGCCAGTAGTTCTCGCAGCGACAATGAGCAGTTCTTC.